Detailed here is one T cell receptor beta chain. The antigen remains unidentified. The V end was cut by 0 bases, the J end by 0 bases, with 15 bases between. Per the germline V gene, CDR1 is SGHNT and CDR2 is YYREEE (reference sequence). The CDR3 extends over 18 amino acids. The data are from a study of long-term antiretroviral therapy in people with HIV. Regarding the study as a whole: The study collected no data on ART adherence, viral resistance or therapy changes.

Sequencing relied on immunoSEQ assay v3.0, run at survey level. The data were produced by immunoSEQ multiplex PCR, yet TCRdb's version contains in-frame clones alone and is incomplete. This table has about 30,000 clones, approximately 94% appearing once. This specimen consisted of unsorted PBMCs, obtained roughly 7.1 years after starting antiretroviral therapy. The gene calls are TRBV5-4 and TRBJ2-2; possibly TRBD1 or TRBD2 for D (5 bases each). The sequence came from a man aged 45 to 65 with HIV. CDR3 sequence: CASSLDRSRGPNTGELFF. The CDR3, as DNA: TGTGCCAGCAGCTTGGACCGCTCACGGGGACCGAACACCGGGGAGCTGTTTTTT.